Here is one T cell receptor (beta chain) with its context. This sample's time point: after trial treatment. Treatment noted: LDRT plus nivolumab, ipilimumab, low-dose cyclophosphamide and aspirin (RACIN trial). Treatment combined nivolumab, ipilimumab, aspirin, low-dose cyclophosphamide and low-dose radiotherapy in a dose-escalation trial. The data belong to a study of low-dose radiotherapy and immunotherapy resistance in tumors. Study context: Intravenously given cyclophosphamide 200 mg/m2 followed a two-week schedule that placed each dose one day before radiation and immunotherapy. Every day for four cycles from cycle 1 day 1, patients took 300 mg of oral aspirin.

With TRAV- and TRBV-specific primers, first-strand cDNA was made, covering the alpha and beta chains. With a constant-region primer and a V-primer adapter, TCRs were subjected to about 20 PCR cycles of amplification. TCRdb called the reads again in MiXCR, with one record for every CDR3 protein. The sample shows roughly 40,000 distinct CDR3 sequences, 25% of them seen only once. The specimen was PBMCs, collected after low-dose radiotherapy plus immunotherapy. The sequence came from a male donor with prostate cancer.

The CDR3 is CASSLEFQGEDTQYF. The CDR3 DNA is TGTGCCAGCAGCTTGGAATTCCAGGGCGAAGATACGCAGTATTTT. The chain uses TRBV5-4 and TRBJ2-3; D is possibly TRBD1 (5 bases). Trimming took off 0 bases at V and 5 bases at J, with 13 bases between the two ends. This CDR3 spans 15 amino acids. The germline gives CDR1 SGHNT, CDR2 YYREEE (reference sequence).